This TCR beta chain was retrieved from a study of cytomegalovirus exposure and HLA in healthy donors. Findings of the study overall: The study put some 160 TCR beta chains on its list as cytomegalovirus-associated. Whilst most TCR sequences proved rare, a subset of public TCRs occurred across many donors.

On this clone: What it recognizes is unknown.

Assay: immunoSEQ multiplex PCR; the TCRdb copy retains only in-frame clones and omits some. This sample has about 83,000 clones; 95% to 96% occur once, and the top ten carry approximately 1.2%. This TCR was recovered from a woman under 30 in good health and CMV-seronegative. The specimen was PBMCs.

The CDR3 reads CASSLAIGELFF. Written as DNA, the CDR3 is TGTGCCAGCAGCTTAGCCATCGGGGAGCTGTTTTTT. The chain combines TRBV7-6 with TRBJ2-2, with D unclear. V was shortened by 0 bases and J by 7 bases, with 3 bases between the two germline ends. Looked up from germline, CDR1 is SGHVS and CDR2 is FNYEAQ. The CDR3 is made up of 12 amino acids.